This record looks at one T cell receptor beta chain sequence and its context. Its specificity is unknown. Libraries were prepared by immunoSEQ multiplex PCR; TCRdb keeps only in-frame clonotypes and omits some of them. Of about 27,000 clones listed, about 90% were seen once; the top ten hold around 6.7%. These data originate in a study of PD-1 blockade in classical Hodgkin lymphoma. Every one of the patients relapsed after autologous stem cell transplantation (brentuximab vedotin exposure was variable). Thawed PBMCs underwent magnetic negative selection to obtain purified CD8+ T cells. The patients, who had relapsed/refractory classical Hodgkin lymphoma, achieved best responses of complete response, partial response or progressive disease. Study-level results: Newly diagnosed patients reportedly trailed healthy donors in baseline TCR diversity. Complete responders had baseline diversity similar to newly diagnosed patients.

Germline V gene data show CDR1 as WNHNN and CDR2 as SYGVQD (reference sequence). V dropped 9 bases and J dropped 7; count of bases not matched to a gene: 11. This CDR3 spans 15 amino acids. This chain joins TRBV10-1 and TRBJ2-1, with 11 positions matching TRBD2. This TCR derives from a human donor with classical Hodgkin lymphoma. This material consisted of CD8+ T cells from blood, taken at baseline. The CDR3 coding sequence is TGCGCCAGTCGTAAGACTAGCGGGACTGGAAATGAGCAGTTCTTC. Residues: CASRKTSGTGNEQFF.